This TCR beta chain is from a study of cytomegalovirus exposure and HLA in healthy donors. CDR1 and CDR2 from the germline V gene are SGHVS and FQNEAQ. The CDR3 runs 16 residues. Trimming took 0 bases from V and 0 from J, leaving 11 bases between them. Use of 60 Vbeta and 13 Jbeta primers characterized the PCR. Profiled with immunoSEQ multiplex PCR; TCRdb holds only in-frame clones, not every one. The sample records 200,000 or so clones, over 75% being singletons. The receptor comes from a man younger than 30 in good health and CMV-seronegative. The chain is built from TRBV7-8 and TRBJ1-2, with a possible D match to TRBD1 (6 bases). What was sequenced was PBMCs. The CDR3 is CASSLATRTANYGYTF. The CDR3 DNA is TGTGCCAGCAGCTTAGCGACCCGGACAGCTAACTATGGCTACACCTTC.